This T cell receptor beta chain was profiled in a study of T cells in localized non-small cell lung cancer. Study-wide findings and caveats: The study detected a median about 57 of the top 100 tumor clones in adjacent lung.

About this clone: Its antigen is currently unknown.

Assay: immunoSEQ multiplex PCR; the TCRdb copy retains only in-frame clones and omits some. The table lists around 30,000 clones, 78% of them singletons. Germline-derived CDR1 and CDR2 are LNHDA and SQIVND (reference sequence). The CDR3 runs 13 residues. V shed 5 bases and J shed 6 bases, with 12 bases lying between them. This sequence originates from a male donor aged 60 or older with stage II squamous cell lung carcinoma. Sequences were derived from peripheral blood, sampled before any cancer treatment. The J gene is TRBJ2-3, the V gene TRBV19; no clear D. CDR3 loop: CASSGSRPDTQYF. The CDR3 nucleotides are TGTGCCAGTAGTGGCTCCCGCCCCGATACGCAGTATTTT.